These 28 T cell receptor beta chains were all obtained from the same sample, sequenced in a study of OX40 agonist ivuxolimab in advanced cancers. Using immunoSEQ multiplex PCR, the repertoire was profiled, and TCRdb retains in-frame clones only, with some absent. Of more than 65,000 clones listed, about 88% are singletons. This material consisted of CD4+ or CD8+ T cells sorted from blood, taken in a trial of the OX40 agonist ivuxolimab. These receptors were taken from an adult with an advanced solid tumor such as melanoma, head and neck, liver or kidney cancer.

The rearrangement uses TRBV4-3 and TRBJ2-1; a possible D gene is TRBD2 (7 bases). V gave up 4 bases and J gave up 5 bases, with 18 bases separating them. Germline values: CDR1 LGHNA, CDR2 YSLEER. The CDR3 has 16 residues. The CDR3 DNA sequence: TGCGCCAGCAGCCGGTGGGGGGGCCAAACCGACAATGAGCAGTTCTTC. It is translated as CASSRWGGQTDNEQFF.

The chain links TRBV11-2 to TRBJ2-3; 9 nucleotides agree with TRBD1. From germline, CDR1 is SGHAT and CDR2 FQNNGV. The CDR3 runs to 14 residues. V gave up 1 base and J gave up 8 bases; unmatched junction bases: 4. CDR3 sequence: CASSLGAGQGTQYF. The DNA of the CDR3 is TGTGCCAGCAGCTTAGGAGCGGGACAGGGTACGCAGTATTTT. The full variable domain, rest sourced from reference TRBV11-2 and TRBJ2-3, is EAGVAQSPRYKIIEKRQSVAFWCNPISGHATLYWYQQILGQGPKLLIQFQNNGVVDDSQLPKDRFSAERLKGVDSTLKIQPAKLEDSAVYLCASSLGAGQGTQYFGPGTRLTVL.

The chain recombines TRBV30 with TRBJ1-1, with no clear D. V was clipped by 1 base and J by 0 bases, with 6 bases between them. Germline V lookup: CDR1 GTSNPN, CDR2 SVGIG (reference sequence). The CDR3 loop spans 13 amino acids. The CDR3: CAWSGDMNTEAFF. CDR3 sequence (DNA): TGTGCCTGGAGTGGGGATATGAACACTGAAGCTTTCTTT.

The chain recombines TRBV19 with TRBJ1-1; D gene unclear. CDR3 size: 13 residues. CDR1 LNHDA and CDR2 SQIVND come from the germline V gene (reference sequence). V shed 2 bases and J shed 1 base, with 5 bases lying between them. CDR3 region: CASSIFQNTEAFF. The CDR3 DNA is TGTGCCAGTAGTATATTCCAGAACACTGAAGCTTTCTTT.

V usage is TRBV4-1 and J usage is TRBJ1-3; 7 bases are a match to TRBD1. The CDR3 runs 16 residues. With V trimmed by 0 bases and J by 2 bases, 4 bases remained unmatched. Germline assignment: CDR1 MGHRA and CDR2 YSYEKL. CDR3 in amino acids: CASSQDPQGAGNTIYF. The CDR3 bases are TGCGCCAGCAGCCAAGATCCCCAGGGGGCTGGAAACACCATATATTTT.

This rearrangement joins TRBV5-1 to TRBJ1-2; D is unresolved. Trimming removed 5 bases from V and 6 bases from J, with 11 bases in between. This CDR3 has 12 amino acids. Per germline, CDR1 SGHRS and CDR2 YFSETQ. The CDR3 reads CASSTRTDGYTF. In DNA, the CDR3 is TGCGCCAGCAGTACCCGGACGGATGGCTACACCTTC.

The V and J genes are TRBV21-1 and TRBJ2-3. TRBV21-1 represents a pseudogene. This CDR3 region has 14 residues. CDR3 sequence: CASSPPGTPDTQYF. The CDR3 nucleotides are TGTGCCAGCAGCCCCCCCGGGACGCCAGATACGCAGTATTTT.

This chain connects TRBV11-2 to TRBJ2-1, with D unresolved. Trimming shortened V by 1 base and J by 8 bases, and 9 bases separated the two germline ends. The V gene's germline CDR1 is SGHAT and CDR2 FQNNGV. There are 13 residues in the CDR3. The CDR3 DNA sequence: TGTGCCAGCAGCTTAGTTGGCCCCGATGAGCAGTTCTTC. This codes for CASSLVGPDEQFF.

V is TRBV18 and J is TRBJ2-1; D is undetermined. In germline, CDR1 is KGHSH, CDR2 LQKENI. The CDR3 extends over 15 amino acids. V dropped 3 bases and J dropped 1 base, with 10 bases sitting between them. The CDR3 here is CASSPPGGSYNEQFF. The DNA for the CDR3 is TGTGCCAGCTCACCCCCTGGCGGTTCCTACAATGAGCAGTTCTTC.

V and J are TRBV19 and TRBJ1-5, with D unresolved. The germline gives CDR1 LNHDA, CDR2 SQIVND (reference sequence). Trimming took 5 bases from V and 6 from J, leaving 11 bases between them. This CDR3 region has 13 residues. In DNA, the CDR3 is TGTGCCAGTAGTTTGGGTTCGGGTCAGCCCCAGCATTTT. It encodes CASSLGSGQPQHF.

This clone came up once. J is TRBJ2-5 and V is TRBV5-4; D may be TRBD2 (6 bases). Trimming shortened V by 4 bases and J by 2 bases, and 15 bases separated the two germline ends. Germline loops: CDR1 SGHNT, CDR2 YYREEE (reference sequence). The CDR3 has 15 residues. Written as DNA, the CDR3 is TGTGCCAGCAGCGCCCGGGTAGCGGCACAAGAGACCCAGTACTTC. This codes for CASSARVAAQETQYF.

The V gene is TRBV5-4, the J gene TRBJ2-5; D possibly corresponds to TRBD1 (5 bases). Germline values: CDR1 SGHNT, CDR2 YYREEE (reference sequence). This CDR3 comprises 17 residues. Trimming pared 1 base from V and 2 bases from J, leaving 18 bases between. CDR3 in amino acids: CASSLKYSRVLQETQYF. The CDR3 region has the DNA TGTGCCAGCAGCTTGAAATATAGCAGGGTGCTTCAAGAGACCCAGTACTTC.

This chain connects TRBV18 to TRBJ2-5; tentatively, D is TRBD2 (6 bases). The V end was cut by 4 bases, the J end by 1 base, with 13 bases between. This CDR3 comprises 15 residues. Germline lookup yields CDR1 KGHSH and CDR2 LQKENI. CDR3 bases: TGTGCCAGCTCACAGTACAGTAGCGGCCAAGAGACCCAGTACTTC. This encodes CASSQYSSGQETQYF.

This chain uses TRBV29-1 with TRBJ2-7; D not certain. The V gene lost 4 bases and the J gene lost 2 bases, with 12 bases spanning the gap. The CDR3 contains 13 residues. Germline V gene data show CDR1 as SQVTM and CDR2 as ANQGSEA. The CDR3 loop is CSVGGRQTYEQYF. The CDR3 coding sequence is TGCAGCGTTGGCGGACGCCAAACCTACGAGCAGTACTTC.

J is TRBJ2-7 and V is TRBV6-5; TRBD2 matches 10 bases. CDR1 MNHEY and CDR2 SVGAGI come from the germline V gene. V gave up 4 bases and J gave up 6 bases; unmatched junction bases: 6. This CDR3 comprises 14 residues. The CDR3 protein is CASSSPQRGGEQYF. For the CDR3, the DNA is TGTGCCAGCAGTTCCCCACAGCGGGGGGGCGAGCAGTACTTC.

The chain uses TRBV2 and TRBJ2-7; tentative D call: TRBD2 (5 bases). V lost 9 bases and J lost 2, with 14 bases in between. Per the germline V gene, CDR1 is SNHLY and CDR2 is FYNNEI. This CDR3 contains 13 residues. DNA for the CDR3: TGTGCCAGACGAGAAATCGGGACCTACGAGCAGTACTTC. It codes for CARREIGTYEQYF.

The rearrangement links TRBV11-2 to TRBJ2-7; D ambiguous. Germline CDR1 SGHAT, CDR2 FQNNGV. V gave up 0 bases and J gave up 2 bases, with 8 bases separating them. There are 14 residues in the CDR3. The CDR3 DNA is TGTGCCAGCAGCTTAGACCACCGGGCCTACGAGCAGTACTTC. Translation gives CASSLDHRAYEQYF.

The chain couples TRBV29-1 to TRBJ1-2; tentatively, D is TRBD1 (6 bases). CDR3 length equals 13 residues. V lost 6 bases to trimming and J lost 6 bases, with 17 bases between them. Germline assignment: CDR1 SQVTM and CDR2 ANQGSEA. CDR3 amino acids: CSVYLQGRHGYTF. CDR3 in DNA: TGCAGCGTATATTTACAGGGCAGGCATGGCTACACCTTC. The full variable domain, completed using reference TRBV29-1 and TRBJ1-2, is SAVISQKPSRDICQRGTSLTIQCQVDSQVTMMFWYRQQPGQSLTLIATANQGSEATYESGFVIDKFPISRPNLTFSTLTVSNMSPEDSSIYLCSVYLQGRHGYTFGSGTRLTVV.

This chain links TRBV30 with TRBJ2-1, with 10 nucleotides matching TRBD1. Trimming at V came to 3 bases and at J to 4 bases, leaving 3 bases not matched to a gene. Germline V gene lookup returns CDR1 GTSNPN and CDR2 SVGIG (reference sequence). The CDR3 contains 14 residues. The CDR3 here is CAWSPGQGYNEQFF. In nucleotides, the CDR3 is TGTGCCTGGAGCCCGGGACAGGGGTACAATGAGCAGTTCTTC.

This chain joins TRBV7-2 and TRBJ2-7; tentative D call: TRBD2 (6 bases). The length of the CDR3 is 13 residues. The V gene's germline CDR1 is SGHTA and CDR2 FQGNSA. Trimming removed 5 bases from V and 3 bases from J, with 11 bases in between. CDR3 region: CASSQDYSYEQYF. The CDR3 DNA follows: TGTGCCAGCAGCCAGGACTATAGCTACGAGCAGTACTTC.

This chain uses TRBV7-9 with TRBJ1-4; tentative D call: TRBD1 (5 bases). The CDR3 runs 16 residues. Per germline, CDR1 SEHNR and CDR2 FQNEAQ (reference sequence). Trimming removed 5 bases at V and 8 bases at J, with 21 bases between. The DNA of the CDR3 is TGTGCCAGCAGCGAGAAAGGGGAGGGGAGGTACGAAAAACTGTTTTTT. It specifies CASSEKGEGRYEKLFF.

This clone has a handful of counts. V gene TRBV7-2 combines with J gene TRBJ2-7; TRBD1 is a possible D gene (7 bases). The CDR3 length is 14 residues. Germline CDR1 SGHTA, CDR2 FQGNSA. The V and J ends lost 4 bases and 6 bases respectively, with 16 bases between them. The CDR3 DNA is TGTGCCAGCAGCTCTCTGGACAGGAGGGCCGAGCAGTACTTC. Its translation: CASSSLDRRAEQYF.

The chain links TRBV30 to TRBJ1-6, with D possibly TRBD1 on 5 matching bases. The CDR3 has 15 amino acids. Germline V lookup: CDR1 GTSNPN, CDR2 SVGIG (reference sequence). V dropped 3 bases and J dropped 6 bases, with 15 bases sitting between them. Written as DNA, the CDR3 is TGTGCCTGGAGAGCCACTCAGGGTCGTAATTCACCCCTCCACTTT. Its protein is CAWRATQGRNSPLHF.

The J gene is TRBJ1-1, the V gene TRBV10-3; no reliable D call. Germline V CDR1 and CDR2: ENHRY, SYGVKD. CDR3 length: 15 residues. The V end lost 0 bases, the J end lost 1 base, and 9 bases lay between the germline ends. The CDR3: CAISESVSKNTEAFF. The CDR3 nucleotides read TGTGCCATCAGTGAGTCGGTCAGCAAGAACACTGAAGCTTTCTTT.

This chain links TRBV10-2 with TRBJ1-2; TRBD1 matches 9 bases. V trimming: 8 bases; J trimming: 8 bases; junction bases outside the gene matches: 9. Germline CDR1 is WSHSY and CDR2 is SAAADI. The CDR3 runs 13 residues. CDR3 sequence (DNA): TGCGCCAGCGGTACCGGGACAGGGAGCGGCTACACCTTC. It specifies CASGTGTGSGYTF.

The chain couples TRBV30 to TRBJ1-1, with 7 bases identical to TRBD1. This CDR3 has 13 residues. V lost 4 bases and J lost 3; bases outside the gene matches: 5. Germline V gives CDR1 GTSNPN, CDR2 SVGIG (reference sequence). Written as DNA, the CDR3 is TGTGCCTGGAATAGGGGGCTGGACACTGAAGCTTTCTTT. Protein product: CAWNRGLDTEAFF.

V and J are TRBV29-1 and TRBJ2-1, with 7 bases lining up with TRBD1. Germline V gives CDR1 SQVTM, CDR2 ANQGSEA. The CDR3 contains 14 residues. V gave up 6 bases and J gave up 6 bases; unmatched junction bases: 11. The CDR3 region has the DNA TGCAGCGTGTACACAGGGGTGGTAAGCAATGAGCAGTTCTTC. Translating gives CSVYTGVVSNEQFF.

This chain joins TRBV4-2 and TRBJ1-2; D remains unclear. The germline V gene encodes CDR1 LGHNA and CDR2 YNFKEQ. The CDR3 covers 13 residues. Trimming took 5 bases from V and 1 from J, leaving 8 bases between them. The CDR3 DNA is TGTGCCAGCAGCAACCAGCTTAACTATGGCTACACCTTC. The encoded protein is CASSNQLNYGYTF.